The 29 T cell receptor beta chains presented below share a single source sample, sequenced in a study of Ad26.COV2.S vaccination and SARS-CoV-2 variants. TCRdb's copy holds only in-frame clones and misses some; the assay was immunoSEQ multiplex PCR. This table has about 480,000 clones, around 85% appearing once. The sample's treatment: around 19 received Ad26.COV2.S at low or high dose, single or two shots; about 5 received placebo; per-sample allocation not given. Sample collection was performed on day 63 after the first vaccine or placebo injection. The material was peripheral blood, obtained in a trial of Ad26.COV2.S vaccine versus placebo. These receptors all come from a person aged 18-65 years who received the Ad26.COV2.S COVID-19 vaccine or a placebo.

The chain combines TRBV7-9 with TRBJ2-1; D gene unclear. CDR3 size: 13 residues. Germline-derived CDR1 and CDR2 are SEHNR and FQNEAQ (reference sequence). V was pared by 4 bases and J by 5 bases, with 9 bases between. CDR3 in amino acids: CASSSYPDNEQFF. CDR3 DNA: TGTGCCAGCAGCTCGTACCCGGACAATGAGCAGTTCTTC.

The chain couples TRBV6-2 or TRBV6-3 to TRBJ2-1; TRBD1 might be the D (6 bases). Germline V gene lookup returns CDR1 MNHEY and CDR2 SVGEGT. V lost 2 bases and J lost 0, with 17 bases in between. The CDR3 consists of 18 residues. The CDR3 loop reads CASSYPPGQGTSYNEQFF. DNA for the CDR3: TGTGCCAGCAGTTACCCCCCCGGGCAGGGGACCTCCTACAATGAGCAGTTCTTC.

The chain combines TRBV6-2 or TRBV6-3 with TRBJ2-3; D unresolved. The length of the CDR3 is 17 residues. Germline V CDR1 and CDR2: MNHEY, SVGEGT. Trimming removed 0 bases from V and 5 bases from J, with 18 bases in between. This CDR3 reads CASSYSNPTPWQDTQYF. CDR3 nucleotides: TGTGCCAGCAGTTACTCCAACCCGACTCCGTGGCAAGATACGCAGTATTTT.

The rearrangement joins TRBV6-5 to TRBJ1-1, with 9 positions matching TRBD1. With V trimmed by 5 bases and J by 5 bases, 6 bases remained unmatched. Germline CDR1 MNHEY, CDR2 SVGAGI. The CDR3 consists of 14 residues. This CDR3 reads CASSPGTGTTEAFF. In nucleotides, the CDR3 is TGTGCCAGCAGTCCCGGGACAGGGACGACTGAAGCTTTCTTT.

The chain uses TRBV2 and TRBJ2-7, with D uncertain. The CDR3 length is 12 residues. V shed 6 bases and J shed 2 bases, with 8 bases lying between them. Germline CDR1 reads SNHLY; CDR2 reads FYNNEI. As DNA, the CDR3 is TGTGCCAGCAGCATCGGACCCTACGAGCAGTACTTC. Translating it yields CASSIGPYEQYF. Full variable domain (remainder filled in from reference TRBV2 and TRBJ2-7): EPEVTQTPSHQVTQMGQEVILRCVPISNHLYFYWYRQILGQKVEFLVSFYNNEISEKSEIFDDQFSVERPDGSNFTLKIRSTKLEDSAMYFCASSIGPYEQYFGPGTRLTVT.

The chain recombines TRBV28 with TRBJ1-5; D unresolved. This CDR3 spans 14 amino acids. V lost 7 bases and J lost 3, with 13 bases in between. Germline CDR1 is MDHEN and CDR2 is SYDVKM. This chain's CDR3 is CASTGMVYNQPQHF. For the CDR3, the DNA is TGTGCCAGCACCGGGATGGTGTACAATCAGCCCCAGCATTTT. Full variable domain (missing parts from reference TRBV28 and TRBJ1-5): DVKVTQSSRYLVKRTGEKVFLECVQDMDHENMFWYRQDPGLGLRLIYFSYDVKMKEKGDIPEGYSVSREKKERFSLILESASTNQTSMYLCASTGMVYNQPQHFGDGTRLSIL.

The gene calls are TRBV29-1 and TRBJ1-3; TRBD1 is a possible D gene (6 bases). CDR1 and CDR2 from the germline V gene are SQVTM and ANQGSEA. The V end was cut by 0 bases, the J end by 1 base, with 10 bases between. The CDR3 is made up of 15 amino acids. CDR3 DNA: TGCAGCGTTGAAGATCGAGGGGGGTCTGGAAACACCATATATTTT. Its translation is CSVEDRGGSGNTIYF.

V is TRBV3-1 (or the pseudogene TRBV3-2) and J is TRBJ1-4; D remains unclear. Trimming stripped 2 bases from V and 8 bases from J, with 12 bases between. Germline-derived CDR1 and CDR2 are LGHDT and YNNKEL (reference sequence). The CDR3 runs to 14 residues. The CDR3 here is CASSQTLRREKLFF. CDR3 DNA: TGTGCCAGCAGCCAAACTCTCCGGAGGGAAAAACTGTTTTTT.

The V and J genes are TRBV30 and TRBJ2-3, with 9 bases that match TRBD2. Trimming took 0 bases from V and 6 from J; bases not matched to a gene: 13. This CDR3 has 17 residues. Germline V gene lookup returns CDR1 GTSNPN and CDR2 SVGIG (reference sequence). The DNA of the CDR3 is TGTGCCTGGAGTGTACTGAAAGCGGGAGGCCCTTTGGATACGCAGTATTTT. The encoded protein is CAWSVLKAGGPLDTQYF. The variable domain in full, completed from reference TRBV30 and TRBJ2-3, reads SQTIHQWPATLVQPVGSPLSLECTVEGTSNPNLYWYRQAAGRGLQLLFYSVGIGQISSEVPQNLSASRPQDRQFILSSKKLLLSDSGFYLCAWSVLKAGGPLDTQYFGPGTRLTVL.

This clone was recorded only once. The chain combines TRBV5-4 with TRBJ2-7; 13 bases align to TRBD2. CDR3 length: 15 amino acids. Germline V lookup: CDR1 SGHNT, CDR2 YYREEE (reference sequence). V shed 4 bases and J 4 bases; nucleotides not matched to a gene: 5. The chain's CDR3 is CASSIGLAGDYEQYF. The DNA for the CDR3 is TGTGCCAGCAGCATCGGACTAGCGGGAGATTACGAGCAGTACTTC.

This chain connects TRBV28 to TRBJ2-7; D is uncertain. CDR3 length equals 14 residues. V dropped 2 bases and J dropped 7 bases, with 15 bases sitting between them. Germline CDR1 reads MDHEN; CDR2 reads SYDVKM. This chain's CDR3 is CASSLVVGKGEQYF. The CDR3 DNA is TGTGCCAGCAGTTTAGTTGTAGGTAAGGGAGAGCAGTACTTC. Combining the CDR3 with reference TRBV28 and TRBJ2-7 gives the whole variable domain DVKVTQSSRYLVKRTGEKVFLECVQDMDHENMFWYRQDPGLGLRLIYFSYDVKMKEKGDIPEGYSVSREKKERFSLILESASTNQTSMYLCASSLVVGKGEQYFGPGTRLTVT.

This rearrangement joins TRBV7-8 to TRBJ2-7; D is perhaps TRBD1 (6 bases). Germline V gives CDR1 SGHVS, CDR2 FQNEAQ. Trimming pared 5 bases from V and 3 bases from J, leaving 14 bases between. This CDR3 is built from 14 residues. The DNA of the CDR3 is TGTGCCAGCAGCCCCCGGGACACAAACTACGAGCAGTACTTC. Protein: CASSPRDTNYEQYF.

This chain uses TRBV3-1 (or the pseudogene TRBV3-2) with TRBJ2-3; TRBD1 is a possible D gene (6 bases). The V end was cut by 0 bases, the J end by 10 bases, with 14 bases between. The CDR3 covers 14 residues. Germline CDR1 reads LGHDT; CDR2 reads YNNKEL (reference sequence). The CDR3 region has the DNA TGTGCCAGCAGCCAAGATCTAGGACCAGGGGCGCAGTATTTT. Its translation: CASSQDLGPGAQYF.

The CDR3 coding sequence is TGTGCCAGCAGCCTACAGGGGATCACTGAAGCTTTCTTT. Its translation: CASSLQGITEAFF. The gene calls are TRBV12-3 or TRBV12-4 and TRBJ1-1, with TRBD1 matching over 7 bases. Trimming removed 6 bases from V and 4 bases from J; junction bases left unmatched: 5. The CDR3 length is 13 residues.

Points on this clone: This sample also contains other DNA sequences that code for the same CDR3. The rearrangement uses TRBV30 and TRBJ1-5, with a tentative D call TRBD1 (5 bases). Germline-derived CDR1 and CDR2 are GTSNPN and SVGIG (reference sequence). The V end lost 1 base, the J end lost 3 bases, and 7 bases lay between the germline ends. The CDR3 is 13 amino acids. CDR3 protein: CAWSGGDNQPQHF. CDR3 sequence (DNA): TGTGCCTGGAGTGGGGGGGACAATCAGCCCCAGCATTTT.

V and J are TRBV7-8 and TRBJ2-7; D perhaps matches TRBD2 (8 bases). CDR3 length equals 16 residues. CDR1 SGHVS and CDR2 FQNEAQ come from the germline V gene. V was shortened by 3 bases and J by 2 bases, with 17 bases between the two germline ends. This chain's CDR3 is CASSFLAGTGAYEQYF. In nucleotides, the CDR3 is TGTGCCAGCAGCTTCTTAGCGGGAACAGGGGCCTACGAGCAGTACTTC.

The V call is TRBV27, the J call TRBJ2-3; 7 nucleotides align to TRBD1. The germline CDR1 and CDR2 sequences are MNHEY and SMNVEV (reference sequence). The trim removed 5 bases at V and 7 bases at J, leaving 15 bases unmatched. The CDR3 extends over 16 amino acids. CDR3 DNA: TGTGCCAGCAGTCTCACCGGGACAGCCCTAAGCCATACGCAGTATTTT. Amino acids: CASSLTGTALSHTQYF.

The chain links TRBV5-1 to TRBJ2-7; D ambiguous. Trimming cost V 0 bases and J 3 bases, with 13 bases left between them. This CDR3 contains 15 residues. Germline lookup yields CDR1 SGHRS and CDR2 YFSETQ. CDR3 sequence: CASSLGAEPNYEQYF. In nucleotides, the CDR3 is TGCGCCAGCAGCTTGGGGGCGGAACCTAACTACGAGCAGTACTTC.

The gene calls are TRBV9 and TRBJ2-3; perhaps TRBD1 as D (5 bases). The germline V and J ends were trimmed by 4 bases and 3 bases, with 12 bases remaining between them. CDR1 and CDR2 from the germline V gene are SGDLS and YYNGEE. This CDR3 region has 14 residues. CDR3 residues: CASSPRQSTDTQYF. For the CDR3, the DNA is TGTGCCAGCAGCCCACGACAGTCAACAGATACGCAGTATTTT.

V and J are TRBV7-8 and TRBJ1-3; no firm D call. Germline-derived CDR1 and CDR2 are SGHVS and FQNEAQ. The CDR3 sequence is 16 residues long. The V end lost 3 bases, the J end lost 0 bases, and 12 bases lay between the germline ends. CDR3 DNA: TGTGCCAGCAGCTTCTCACATCGGGGCTCTGGAAACACCATATATTTT. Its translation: CASSFSHRGSGNTIYF.

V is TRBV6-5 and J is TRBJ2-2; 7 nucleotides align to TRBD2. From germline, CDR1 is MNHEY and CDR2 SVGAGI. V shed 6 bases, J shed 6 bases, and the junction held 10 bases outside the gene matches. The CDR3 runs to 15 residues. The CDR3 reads CASRSRRELPGELFF. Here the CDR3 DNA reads TGTGCCAGCAGATCTAGGCGGGAGCTGCCCGGGGAGCTGTTTTTT.

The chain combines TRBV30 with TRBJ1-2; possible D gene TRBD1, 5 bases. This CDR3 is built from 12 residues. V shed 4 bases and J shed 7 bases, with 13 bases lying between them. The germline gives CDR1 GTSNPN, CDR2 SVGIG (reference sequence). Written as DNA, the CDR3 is TGTGCCTGGATGGGCGGGGCCGGTGGCTACACCTTC. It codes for CAWMGGAGGYTF.

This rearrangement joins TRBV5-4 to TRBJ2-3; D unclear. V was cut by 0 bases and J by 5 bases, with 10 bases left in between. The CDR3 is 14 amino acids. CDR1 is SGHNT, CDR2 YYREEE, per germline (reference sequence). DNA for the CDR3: TGTGCCAGCAGCTTGGCCGGATCTGGAGATACGCAGTATTTT. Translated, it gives CASSLAGSGDTQYF.

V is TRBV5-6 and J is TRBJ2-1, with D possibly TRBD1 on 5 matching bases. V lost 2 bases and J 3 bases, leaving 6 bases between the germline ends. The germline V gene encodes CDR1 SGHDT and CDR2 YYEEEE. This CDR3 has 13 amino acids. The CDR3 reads CASSLDSYNEQFF. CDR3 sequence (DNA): TGTGCCAGCAGCTTAGACAGCTACAATGAGCAGTTCTTC.

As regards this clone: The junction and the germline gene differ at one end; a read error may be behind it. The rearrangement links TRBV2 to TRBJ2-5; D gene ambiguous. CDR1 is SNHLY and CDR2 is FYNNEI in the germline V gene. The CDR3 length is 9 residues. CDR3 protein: CASSSPPHF. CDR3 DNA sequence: TGTGCCAGCAGTTCCCCCCCCCACTTC. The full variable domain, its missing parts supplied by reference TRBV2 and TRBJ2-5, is EPEVTQTPSHQVTQMGQEVILRCVPISNHLYFYWYRQILGQKVEFLVSFYNNEISEKSEIFDDQFSVERPDGSNFTLKIRSTKLEDSAMYFCASSSPPHFGPGTRLLVL.

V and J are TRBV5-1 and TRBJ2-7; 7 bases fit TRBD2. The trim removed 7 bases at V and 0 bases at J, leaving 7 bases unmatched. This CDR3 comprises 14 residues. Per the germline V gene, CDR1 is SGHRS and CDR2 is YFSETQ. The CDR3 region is CASCRGVNSYEQYF. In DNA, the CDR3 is TGCGCCAGCTGCCGGGGGGTGAACTCCTACGAGCAGTACTTC.

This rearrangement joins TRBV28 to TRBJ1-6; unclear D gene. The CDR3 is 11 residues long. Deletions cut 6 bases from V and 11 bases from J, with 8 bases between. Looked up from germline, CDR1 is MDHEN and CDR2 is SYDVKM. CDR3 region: CASSGETPLHF. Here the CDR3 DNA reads TGTGCCAGCAGCGGGGAAACACCCCTCCACTTT.

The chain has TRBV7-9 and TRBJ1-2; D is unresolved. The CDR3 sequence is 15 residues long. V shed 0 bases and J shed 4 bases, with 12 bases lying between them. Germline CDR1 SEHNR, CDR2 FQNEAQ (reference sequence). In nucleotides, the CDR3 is TGTGCCAGCAGCTTAGCGAGAGGCAGACCCTATGGCTACACCTTC. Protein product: CASSLARGRPYGYTF. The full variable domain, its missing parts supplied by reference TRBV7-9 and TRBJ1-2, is DTGVSQNPRHKITKRGQNVTFRCDPISEHNRLYWYRQTLGQGPEFLTYFQNEAQLEKSRLLSDRFSAERPKGSFSTLEIQRTEQGDSAMYLCASSLARGRPYGYTFGSGTRLTVV.

The CDR3 sequence is CASRQNPSTDTQYF. The CDR3 DNA follows: TGCGCCAGCAGACAAAACCCTAGCACAGATACGCAGTATTTT. V gene TRBV5-1 combines with J gene TRBJ2-3, with no clear D. V lost 5 bases and J 0 bases, leaving 10 bases between the germline ends. The CDR3 runs 14 residues. Germline V gene lookup returns CDR1 SGHRS and CDR2 YFSETQ.